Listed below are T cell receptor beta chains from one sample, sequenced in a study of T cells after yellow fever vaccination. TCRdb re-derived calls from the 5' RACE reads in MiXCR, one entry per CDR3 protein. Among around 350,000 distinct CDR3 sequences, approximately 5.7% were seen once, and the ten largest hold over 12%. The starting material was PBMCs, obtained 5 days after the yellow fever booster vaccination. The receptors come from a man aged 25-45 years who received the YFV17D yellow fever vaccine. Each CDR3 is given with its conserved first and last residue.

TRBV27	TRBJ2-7	CASKRDPNSYEQYF
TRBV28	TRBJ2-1	CASSFSSSYNEQFF
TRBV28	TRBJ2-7	CASSLSLGQGFEQYF
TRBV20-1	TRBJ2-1	CSARQVQGAFF
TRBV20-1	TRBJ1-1	CSAFRTAYTEAFF
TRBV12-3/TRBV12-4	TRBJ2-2	CASSHLLTTNTGELFF
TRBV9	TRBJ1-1	CASSALKTGQGIHGAFF
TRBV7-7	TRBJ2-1	CASSPWGRAHNEQFF
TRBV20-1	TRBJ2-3	CSARGLAGGDTQYF
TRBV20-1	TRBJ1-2	CSATAGTAPYGYTF
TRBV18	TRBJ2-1	CASSQTSGSWSYNEQFF
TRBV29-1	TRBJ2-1	CSVEDGQNPYNEQFF
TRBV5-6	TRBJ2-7	CASSPAGWGQDYEQYF
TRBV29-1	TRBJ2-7	CSVVELNYEQYF
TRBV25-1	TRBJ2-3	CASSEWGGRTDTQYF
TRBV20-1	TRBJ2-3	CSALAGALDTQYF
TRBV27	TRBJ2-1	CASSYSTSSYNEQFF
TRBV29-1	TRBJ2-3	CSVATGATDTQYF